These 23 T cell receptor beta chains originate from one sample sequenced in a study of shared clonotypes between healthy human individuals (dated by TCRdb to the early 2020s). To prepare the library, the immunoSEQ multiplex PCR assay was applied. TCRdb took over this immuneACCESS table, retaining in-frame rearrangements with V and J assigned. Such tables are incomplete; in checked studies, under half of the missing clones stem from an unresolved V gene, and the remainder is unexplained. In all, the sample holds around 980,000 clones, and 78% of those were seen once. The ten largest account for more than 0.55% of the sample. Sequenced: memory CD4+ T cells from PBMCs. This specimen's cell subset or site label, per the study, means: CD45RA-negative fraction. The receptors come from a man aged 18 to 35 in good health. Some clones in this sample may be carry-over from other donors' samples.

The J gene is TRBJ1-4, the V gene TRBV10-3; 8 positions agree with TRBD1. The CDR3 covers 14 residues. Germline-derived CDR1 and CDR2 are ENHRY and SYGVKD. Trimming cost V 8 bases and J 0 bases; bases outside gene matches: 2. The CDR3 protein is CAIGQGATNEKLFF. The CDR3 DNA reads as TGTGCCATCGGACAGGGAGCAACTAATGAAAAACTGTTTTTT.

V is TRBV28 and J is TRBJ1-1, with 11 positions matching TRBD1. Germline V gene sequence: CDR1 MDHEN, CDR2 SYDVKM. The CDR3 totals 16 residues. The ends lost 7 bases at V and 4 bases at J; junction bases unmatched: 11. CDR3 protein: CASTSSSGQGGTEAFF. CDR3 nucleotide sequence: TGTGCCAGCACCAGCTCGTCGGGACAGGGGGGCACTGAAGCTTTCTTT.

This clone appeared a single time. The J gene is TRBJ2-1, the V gene TRBV29-1, with TRBD2 identical over 11 bases. V was pared by 6 bases and J by 6 bases, with 7 bases of the junction left unmatched. Germline V gene lookup returns CDR1 SQVTM and CDR2 ANQGSEA. The length of the CDR3 is 14 residues. The CDR3 sequence is CSVLPSGRPNEQFF. The CDR3 DNA reads TGCAGCGTCCTACCTAGCGGGAGGCCCAATGAGCAGTTCTTC.

The chain is built from TRBV5-1 and TRBJ2-7, with 8 bases matching TRBD1. After removal of 4 bases from V and 0 bases from J, the junction contained 9 bases not matched to a gene. The CDR3 extends over 16 amino acids. In germline, CDR1 is SGHRS, CDR2 YFSETQ. The CDR3 DNA reads TGCGCCAGCAGCGCGAGACAGGGGTCGACCTCCTACGAGCAGTACTTC. Its translation is CASSARQGSTSYEQYF.

The V call is TRBV2, the J call TRBJ2-7, with 8 bases aligning to TRBD1. This CDR3 is built from 14 residues. CDR1 is SNHLY and CDR2 is FYNNEI in the germline V gene. The V gene end was trimmed by 5 bases and the J gene end by 4 bases; junction bases not matched to a gene: 7. The CDR3 protein is CASSLGTGSYEQYF. DNA of the CDR3: TGTGCCAGCAGTCTCGGGACAGGAAGTTACGAGCAGTACTTC.

This rearrangement joins TRBV25-1 to TRBJ1-2; D possibly corresponds to TRBD1 (5 bases). V lost 1 base to trimming and J lost 4 bases, with 10 bases between them. The CDR3 runs to 14 residues. Germline CDR1 reads MGHDK; CDR2 reads SYGVNS. The CDR3 loop is CASSESGGGYGYTF. Here the CDR3 DNA reads TGTGCCAGCAGTGAATCGGGGGGAGGCTATGGCTACACCTTC.

The CDR3 sequence: CASKQTGAGLEYF. CDR3 DNA sequence: TGTGCCAGCAAACAAACCGGTGCGGGCCTTGAGTACTTC. The V call is TRBV27, the J call TRBJ2-5; D might be TRBD2 (5 bases). Trimming took 7 bases from V and 12 from J, leaving 21 bases between them. The CDR3 is 13 residues long. Germline CDR1 reads MNHEY; CDR2 reads SMNVEV (reference sequence).

This clone showed up just a few times. A much more abundant neighbour one base away suggests this may be a read error. Within the sample, other DNA sequences also encode this same CDR3. V usage is TRBV29-1 and J usage is TRBJ1-2; 8 positions agree with TRBD1. With 7 bases clipped from V and 3 bases from J, the junction kept 1 base outside the gene matches. There are 11 residues in the CDR3. CDR1 is SQVTM, CDR2 ANQGSEA, per germline. The CDR3: CSAGQDYGYTF. In nucleotides, the CDR3 is TGCAGCGCGGGACAGGACTATGGCTACACCTTC.

This chain joins TRBV19 and TRBJ1-1; possibly TRBD1 for D (5 bases). From germline, CDR1 is LNHDA and CDR2 SQIVND (reference sequence). The CDR3 totals 13 residues. The V and J ends lost 5 bases and 4 bases respectively, with 11 bases between them. DNA of the CDR3: TGTGCCAGTAGTGTTAAGGGGATCACTGAAGCTTTCTTT. Encoded protein: CASSVKGITEAFF.

V is TRBV6-5 and J is TRBJ2-5; tentatively, D is TRBD1 or TRBD2 (6 bases each). Germline CDR1 MNHEY, CDR2 SVGAGI. This CDR3 is 13 amino acids long. V gave up 6 bases and J gave up 4 bases, with 12 bases separating them. CDR3 sequence reads: CASRGGAGETQYF. The CDR3 DNA sequence: TGTGCCAGCAGAGGGGGAGCGGGAGAGACCCAGTACTTC.

The chain is built from TRBV28 and TRBJ1-4; D unclear. Trimming removed 4 bases from V and 7 bases from J, with 19 bases in between. This CDR3 contains 16 residues. The germline V gene has CDR1 MDHEN and CDR2 SYDVKM. CDR3 sequence reads: CASSSSAGSKGEKLFF. In DNA, the CDR3 is TGTGCCAGCAGTTCCTCCGCGGGGTCGAAGGGTGAAAAACTGTTTTTT.

The sample holds one count of this clone. This chain uses TRBV7-8 with TRBJ1-1, with a possible D match to TRBD1 (6 bases). Germline CDR1 and CDR2: SGHVS and FQNEAQ. The CDR3 runs 16 residues. Trimming took 2 bases from V and 0 from J, leaving 13 bases between them. CDR3 DNA sequence: TGTGCCAGCAGCTTAAGGTTCGACAGGTTGAACACTGAAGCTTTCTTT. Its translation: CASSLRFDRLNTEAFF.

This clone was seen a few times. This chain joins TRBV5-5 and TRBJ1-1; D remains ambiguous. The V gene's germline CDR1 is SGHKS and CDR2 YYEKEE (reference sequence). This CDR3 is built from 15 residues. Trimming stripped 1 base from V and 1 base from J, with 11 bases between. In nucleotides, the CDR3 is TGTGCCAGCAGCTTGCGCGCAGTGACGAACACTGAAGCTTTCTTT. Protein: CASSLRAVTNTEAFF. Looking up the rest from reference TRBV5-5 and TRBJ1-1 gives the full variable domain: DAGVTQSPTHLIKTRGQQVTLRCSPISGHKSVSWYQQVLGQGPQFIFQYYEKEERGRGNFPDRFSARQFPNYSSELNVNALLLGDSALYLCASSLRAVTNTEAFFGQGTRLTVV.

The V gene is TRBV18, the J gene TRBJ2-3; D perhaps matches TRBD2 (5 bases). The CDR3 contains 14 residues. Germline V gene data show CDR1 as KGHSH and CDR2 as LQKENI. The V end was cut by 1 base, the J end by 4 bases, with 9 bases between. The CDR3 nucleotides are TGTGCCAGCTCACCACTAGCGAGGCCAGATACGCAGTATTTT. This sequence encodes CASSPLARPDTQYF.

V is TRBV5-1 and J is TRBJ1-2; 7 nucleotides align to TRBD1. V dropped 1 base and J dropped 0; count of bases not matched to a gene: 12. In germline, CDR1 is SGHRS, CDR2 YFSETQ. This CDR3 has 18 amino acids. The CDR3 loop reads CASSLRYFRQGANYGYTF. The CDR3 DNA reads as TGCGCCAGCAGCTTGAGGTATTTTCGGCAGGGGGCTAACTATGGCTACACCTTC.

The DNA of the CDR3 is TGTGCCAGCTCACCAGGGGACAATGGAAACACCATATATTTT. It yields the protein CASSPGDNGNTIYF. The chain links TRBV18 to TRBJ1-3; maybe TRBD1 (6 bases). Deletions cut 2 bases from V and 3 bases from J, with 8 bases between. The CDR3 is 14 residues long. CDR1 and CDR2 from the germline V gene are KGHSH and LQKENI.

The chain recombines TRBV10-2 with TRBJ2-5; D might be TRBD1 or TRBD2, each matching 6 bases. This CDR3 region has 14 residues. The ends were cut back, 10 bases at V and 2 bases at J, with 17 bases in the middle. The V gene's germline CDR1 is WSHSY and CDR2 SAAADI. The CDR3 region is CATLGTGTQETQYF. The CDR3 nucleotides are TGCGCCACCCTGGGAACAGGGACTCAAGAGACCCAGTACTTC.

In its sample, this clone was seen a few times. This sequence joins TRBV5-8 and TRBJ2-2, with D tentatively TRBD2 (6 bases). The CDR3 is made up of 15 amino acids. V lost 3 bases to trimming and J lost 4 bases, with 13 bases between them. Germline V gene sequence: CDR1 SGHTS, CDR2 YDEGEE. CDR3 sequence (DNA): TGTGCCAGCAGCTGGAGGGTTGCGGGCACCGGGGAGCTGTTTTTT. It specifies CASSWRVAGTGELFF.

The chain has TRBV19 and TRBJ2-7, with TRBD2 matching over 8 bases. CDR1 LNHDA and CDR2 SQIVND come from the germline V gene (reference sequence). The CDR3 consists of 15 residues. Losses at the gene ends were 5 bases for V and 4 bases for J; bases not matched to a gene: 10. The CDR3 region is CASSLAREGRYEQYF. Written as DNA, the CDR3 is TGTGCCAGTAGTTTGGCCCGGGAGGGCAGGTACGAGCAGTACTTC.

The chain employs TRBV5-6 and TRBJ1-2, with 7 nucleotides matching TRBD1. In germline, CDR1 is SGHDT, CDR2 YYEEEE. V lost 4 bases, J lost 5 bases, and 5 bases stayed unmatched. There are 13 residues in the CDR3. The CDR3 bases are TGTGCCAGCAGCCGACAGGGAGAATATGGCTACACCTTC. The encoded protein is CASSRQGEYGYTF.

This chain joins TRBV7-2 and TRBJ1-4; D is perhaps TRBD1 (5 bases). This CDR3 is built from 14 residues. V was trimmed by 1 base and J by 5 bases, leaving 8 bases between them. CDR1 is SGHTA, CDR2 FQGNSA, per germline. The DNA for the CDR3 is TGTGCCAGCAGCTTAGGGGGCTGGAATGAAAAACTGTTTTTT. It codes for CASSLGGWNEKLFF.

The chain has TRBV5-1 and TRBJ2-2, with TRBD1 matching over 8 bases. Losses at the gene ends were 2 bases for V and 6 bases for J; bases not matched to a gene: 6. The CDR3 spans 15 residues. CDR1 SGHRS and CDR2 YFSETQ come from the germline V gene. CDR3 protein: CASSLKTGDPGELFF. DNA for the CDR3: TGCGCCAGCAGCTTAAAGACAGGGGACCCCGGGGAGCTGTTTTTT.

Note on this clone: One end of the junction does not line up with germline, which may come from a read error. The chain is built from TRBV2 and TRBJ2-7, with TRBD2 matching 13 bases. Per germline, CDR1 SNHLY and CDR2 FYNNEI. The CDR3 covers 13 residues. The CDR3, as DNA: TGTGCCAGCAGTACGCGGACTAGCGGGAGTTCTCTCTTC. Protein product: CASSTRTSGSSLF.